This T cell receptor (beta chain) was sequenced for a study of OX40 agonist ivuxolimab in advanced cancers. Study results and limitations: In general, CD8+ T cells held more expanded clones than CD4+ did, on average. Near-lowest levels of clonal expansion characterized partial responders at 0.1-3.0 mg/kg.

Notes on this clone: Its target is not known.

The CDR3 length is 15 residues. Trimming cost V 3 bases and J 2 bases, with 16 bases left between them. Germline V gives CDR1 GTSNPN, CDR2 SVGIG (reference sequence). Measured with immunoSEQ multiplex PCR; TCRdb has only the in-frame clones, and not every one. The repertoire includes about 93,000 clones, about 90% of them detected once, and roughly 0.5% sits in the top ten. The J gene is TRBJ2-5, the V gene TRBV30; maybe TRBD1 (5 bases). The sequencing here drew on CD4+ or CD8+ T cells sorted from blood, taken in a trial of the OX40 agonist ivuxolimab. The TCR originated in an adult with an advanced solid tumor such as melanoma, head and neck, liver or kidney cancer. Here the CDR3 reads CAWSGQGVGQETQYF. CDR3 DNA: TGTGCCTGGAGCGGTCAAGGGGTTGGGCAAGAGACCCAGTACTTC.